A selection of T cell receptor beta chains follows, all from one sample in a study of CD8+ T cells in alopecia areata. Produced via immunoSEQ multiplex PCR; TCRdb's table is partial and in-frame only. Among fewer than 250,000 clones listed, roughly 60% were seen once. This specimen consisted of CD4+ T cells sorted from blood, obtained at week 24, from a patient treated with tofacitinib. The source of these receptors is a human donor with alopecia areata. Each CDR3 is given with its conserved first and last residue. Each record gives: J gene, D gene, V gene, clone size, CDR3 DNA, CDR3 protein. The D gene is left open where the match is weak. A row's size may be missing; if present it is once, few, many or a size class.

J gene: TRBJ1-5
D gene: NA
V gene: TRBV6-1
clone size: NA
CDR3 DNA: TGTGCCAGCACCCTGGCTCTTTATCAGCCCCAGCATTTT
CDR3 protein: CASTLALYQPQHF

J gene: TRBJ2-1
D gene: TRBD2
V gene: TRBV11-1
clone size: many
CDR3 DNA: TGTGCCAGCAGTTCCGGGTGGGCTAGCGGATACAATGAGCAGTTCTTC
CDR3 protein: CASSSGWASGYNEQFF

J gene: TRBJ2-3
D gene: TRBD2
V gene: TRBV4-1
clone size: NA
CDR3 DNA: TGCGCCAGCAGCCAGCTAGCGGAGCGCACAGATACGCAGTATTTT
CDR3 protein: CASSQLAERTDTQYF

J gene: TRBJ2-5
D gene: NA
V gene: TRBV27
clone size: NA
CDR3 DNA: TGTGCCAGTCGTTTGGGGCCACAAGAGACCCAGTACTTC
CDR3 protein: CASRLGPQETQYF

J gene: TRBJ1-2
D gene: NA
V gene: TRBV6-1
clone size: few
CDR3 DNA: TGTGCCAGCCAAAAAAAGGGGGGCTATGGCTACACCTTC
CDR3 protein: CASQKKGGYGYTF

J gene: TRBJ2-7
D gene: NA
V gene: TRBV30
clone size: NA
CDR3 DNA: TGTGCCTGGAGTGTAACTACCTCATACGAGCAGTACTTC
CDR3 protein: CAWSVTTSYEQYF

J gene: TRBJ2-5
D gene: TRBD2
V gene: TRBV19
clone size: NA
CDR3 DNA: TGTGCCAGTAGGAGGACTAGCGGGGTACAAGAGACCCAGTACTTC
CDR3 protein: CASRRTSGVQETQYF

J gene: TRBJ1-6
D gene: TRBD1
V gene: TRBV27
clone size: few
CDR3 DNA: TGTGCCAGCAGTTTATCCGGACAGGCACCTAATTCACCCCTCCACTTT
CDR3 protein: CASSLSGQAPNSPLHF

J gene: TRBJ1-1
D gene: TRBD1
V gene: TRBV5-1
clone size: few
CDR3 DNA: TGCGCCAGCAGTTTTTCGGACAGGGTGAACACTGAAGCTTTCTTT
CDR3 protein: CASSFSDRVNTEAFF

J gene: TRBJ1-6
D gene: NA
V gene: TRBV28
clone size: NA
CDR3 DNA: TGTGCCAGCACCTCGACGGGGGGACGGAGTTCACCCCTCCACTTT
CDR3 protein: CASTSTGGRSSPLHF

J gene: TRBJ1-2
D gene: NA
V gene: TRBV25-1
clone size: NA
CDR3 DNA: TGTGCCAGCAGTGAATATCGGTATGGCTACACCTTC
CDR3 protein: CASSEYRYGYTF

J gene: TRBJ2-7
D gene: NA
V gene: TRBV10-3
clone size: NA
CDR3 DNA: TGTGCCATCAGCCAAGGAGGCAACCATTACGAGCAGTACTTC
CDR3 protein: CAISQGGNHYEQYF

J gene: TRBJ1-2
D gene: TRBD1
V gene: TRBV11-3
clone size: once
CDR3 DNA: TGTGCCAGCAGCTCCCCGGACAGGATATCAAATGGCTACACCTTC
CDR3 protein: CASSSPDRISNGYTF

J gene: TRBJ1-2
D gene: NA
V gene: TRBV2
clone size: NA
CDR3 DNA: TGTGCCAGCAGTGAAATACCGTCAGTGGGCTACACCTTC
CDR3 protein: CASSEIPSVGYTF

J gene: TRBJ2-7
D gene: TRBD1
V gene: TRBV29-1
clone size: NA
CDR3 DNA: TGCAGCGTTTCGGGCGGGGACAGGTCACCCTACGAGCAGTACTTC
CDR3 protein: CSVSGGDRSPYEQYF

J gene: TRBJ1-1
D gene: TRBD1
V gene: TRBV4-3
clone size: NA
CDR3 DNA: TGCGCCAGCAGCTTCGACAGGGGGCGAGAAGCTTTCTTT
CDR3 protein: CASSFDRGREAFF

J gene: TRBJ1-1
D gene: NA
V gene: TRBV7-3
clone size: NA
CDR3 DNA: TGTGCCAGCAGCCAAGGACAGAACACTGAAGCTTTCTTT
CDR3 protein: CASSQGQNTEAFF

J gene: TRBJ1-5
D gene: TRBD1
V gene: TRBV30
clone size: NA
CDR3 DNA: TGTGCCTGGGGGACAGGGATCAGTCAGCCCCAGCATTTT
CDR3 protein: CAWGTGISQPQHF

J gene: TRBJ2-3
D gene: NA
V gene: TRBV6-1
clone size: many
CDR3 DNA: TGTGCCAGCAGTGCCAGTGTTTGGGGTTTAACAGATACGCAGTATTTT
CDR3 protein: CASSASVWGLTDTQYF

J gene: TRBJ1-2
D gene: NA
V gene: TRBV6-5
clone size: NA
CDR3 DNA: TGTGCCAGCACCGAGGACCGGGAGAAGTATGGCTACACCTTC
CDR3 protein: CASTEDREKYGYTF

J gene: TRBJ2-1
D gene: NA
V gene: TRBV30
clone size: once
CDR3 DNA: TGTGCCTGGAGTACGAGGTGGGGGAATGAGCAGTTCTTC
CDR3 protein: CAWSTRWGNEQFF

J gene: TRBJ2-5
D gene: NA
V gene: TRBV2
clone size: NA
CDR3 DNA: TGTGCCAGCAGGGAGGGGTCAAAAGTGGAGACCCAGTACTTC
CDR3 protein: CASREGSKVETQYF

J gene: TRBJ1-2
D gene: NA
V gene: TRBV30
clone size: NA
CDR3 DNA: TGTGCCTGGCAAGGGGCCCGAAGGTTTCTTACCTTC
CDR3 protein: CAWQGARRFLTF

J gene: TRBJ2-2
D gene: TRBD1
V gene: TRBV6-1
clone size: once
CDR3 DNA: TGTGCCAGCAGTGAGGACAGGGTCGGGGAGCTGTTTTTT
CDR3 protein: CASSEDRVGELFF

J gene: TRBJ1-6
D gene: NA
V gene: TRBV30
clone size: NA
CDR3 DNA: TGTGCCTGGAGCGTTGCCGATTATAATTCACCCCTCCACTTT
CDR3 protein: CAWSVADYNSPLHF